The source of this TCR beta chain is a study of blood T cell repertoires in COVID-19. The authors' processing: By means of reference gene primer amplification, nucleated cell counts were estimated. Some clones are missing from TCRdb's copy, which holds only in-frame ones; the method was immunoSEQ multiplex PCR. That table gives V, J and clone size, and the DNA gave D and trimming. The table records about 120,000 clones, about nine tenths of them present only once. V lost 8 bases, J lost 3 bases, and 10 bases lay in between. CDR3 length: 12 residues. Germline V gene data show CDR1 as LNHDA and CDR2 as SQIVND (reference sequence).

The sequencing input was peripheral blood. This receptor was taken from a woman aged 50 to 60 with acute or convalescent COVID-19. This sequence joins TRBV19 and TRBJ1-2; D is ambiguous. The CDR3 loop reads CASSEGYYGYTF. In DNA form, the CDR3 reads TGTGCCAGTTCAGAGGGTTACTATGGCTACACCTTC.